Following are 14 T cell receptor beta chains from one sample sequenced in a study of blood T cells in healthy people across ages. With a J-beta primer mix and a sample-barcoded 5' primer, a second PCR ran about 6 to 11 cycles. TCRdb redid the calling of the 5' RACE reads with MiXCR, one entry per CDR3 protein. The sample shows some 710,000 distinct CDR3 sequences, about 46% of them seen only once. Sequencing was performed on blood. The receptors shown here come from an older man in good health.

This sequence joins TRBV20-1 and TRBJ2-3; perhaps TRBD2 as D (5 bases). Germline V CDR1 and CDR2: DFQATT, SNEGSKA (reference sequence). Trimming took 6 bases from V and 5 from J, leaving 18 bases between them. The CDR3 runs 14 residues. The CDR3 here is CSAYPRVGLDTQYF. CDR3 DNA sequence: TGCAGTGCGTATCCGCGGGTCGGTTTAGATACGCAGTATTTT.

This clonotype has just a few counts. The chain is built from TRBV6-2 or TRBV6-3 and TRBJ2-7; TRBD1 matches 8 bases. Per germline, CDR1 MNHEY and CDR2 SVGEGT. There are 17 residues in the CDR3. J was trimmed by 2 bases and V by 7 bases; bases with no gene match: 16. This CDR3 is CASKTGTGDSRPYEQYF. Written as DNA, the CDR3 is TGTGCCAGCAAAACCGGGACAGGTGATAGTAGGCCCTACGAGCAGTACTTC.

In its sample, this clonotype was seen many times. V is TRBV7-2 and J is TRBJ2-3; D not resolved. Trimming removed 5 bases at V and 0 bases at J, with 9 bases between. CDR1 is SGHTA and CDR2 is FQGNSA in the germline V gene. The CDR3 has 14 residues. CDR3 sequence: CASSPRVSTDTQYF. For the CDR3, the DNA is TGTGCCAGCAGCCCCCGGGTCAGCACAGATACGCAGTATTTT.

V is TRBV7-6 and J is TRBJ1-1; tentatively, D is TRBD1 (5 bases). This CDR3 is 16 amino acids long. The V end lost 1 base, the J end lost 4 bases, and 16 bases lay between the germline ends. The germline gives CDR1 SGHVS, CDR2 FNYEAQ. CDR3 sequence (DNA): TGTGCCAGCAGCTTAGTTTCTGGGGGGAGAGGCACTGAAGCTTTCTTT. Amino acids: CASSLVSGGRGTEAFF.

The chain recombines TRBV29-1 with TRBJ2-7; 10 bases are shared with TRBD1. The CDR3 has 14 residues. Germline loops: CDR1 SQVTM, CDR2 ANQGSEA. V gave up 6 bases and J gave up 2 bases; unmatched junction bases: 7. In nucleotides, the CDR3 is TGCAGCGTCGGGACAGGGGTTGGGGCCTACGAGCAGTACTTC. Protein product: CSVGTGVGAYEQYF.

This clonotype was recorded a few times. The J gene is TRBJ2-7, the V gene TRBV7-2; 16 positions agree with TRBD2. Germline V gene lookup returns CDR1 SGHTA and CDR2 FQGNSA. V dropped 3 bases and J dropped 5; count of bases not matched to a gene: 10. The CDR3 is 18 amino acids. The CDR3 sequence is CASSFGGTSGRAVNEQYF. The CDR3 DNA is TGTGCCAGCAGCTTCGGTGGGACTAGCGGGAGGGCCGTCAACGAGCAGTACTTC.

This clonotype was observed once. The chain has TRBV29-1 and TRBJ2-3, with 13 nucleotides matching TRBD2. This CDR3 has 15 residues. V lost 7 bases and J lost 5; bases outside the gene matches: 9. Per germline, CDR1 SQVTM and CDR2 ANQGSEA. This CDR3 is CSGRTSGSGVDTQYF. The CDR3 DNA reads as TGCAGCGGCCGGACTAGCGGGAGCGGAGTAGATACGCAGTATTTT.

The chain couples TRBV7-9 to TRBJ2-1, with D unclear. This CDR3 region has 15 residues. Germline V gene lookup returns CDR1 SEHNR and CDR2 FQNEAQ (reference sequence). V shed 0 bases and J shed 4 bases, with 10 bases lying between them. Here the CDR3 DNA reads TGTGCCAGCAGCTTAGCGGGAATCACATACAATGAGCAGTTCTTC. Amino acids: CASSLAGITYNEQFF. Complete variable domain (other parts from reference TRBV7-9 and TRBJ2-1): DTGVSQNPRHKITKRGQNVTFRCDPISEHNRLYWYRQTLGQGPEFLTYFQNEAQLEKSRLLSDRFSAERPKGSFSTLEIQRTEQGDSAMYLCASSLAGITYNEQFFGPGTRLTVL.

The chain links TRBV3-1 to TRBJ2-7; no clear D. This CDR3 region has 14 residues. Trimming cost V 1 base and J 5 bases, with 12 bases left between them. The germline CDR1 and CDR2 sequences are LGHDT and YNNKEL (reference sequence). This CDR3 reads CASSQVGVQDEQYF. The CDR3 nucleotides are TGTGCCAGCAGCCAAGTAGGTGTGCAAGACGAGCAGTACTTC.

V and J are TRBV12-3 or TRBV12-4 and TRBJ2-1, with 7 bases aligning to TRBD2. This CDR3 contains 15 residues. V shed 3 bases, J shed 6 bases, and the junction held 8 bases outside the gene matches. The CDR3 DNA reads as TGTGCCAGCAGTTTTTTGCTAGCGGTAAGCAATGAGCAGTTCTTC. This codes for CASSFLLAVSNEQFF.

J is TRBJ2-7 and V is TRBV20-1, with 7 positions matching TRBD2. The CDR3 is 14 residues long. Germline V lookup: CDR1 DFQATT, CDR2 SNEGSKA (reference sequence). V was clipped by 3 bases and J by 4 bases; unmatched bases: 9. The CDR3: CSARVGGSSYEQYF. CDR3 nucleotides: TGCAGTGCTAGGGTGGGAGGGTCCTCTTACGAGCAGTACTTC.

This rearrangement joins TRBV21-1 to TRBJ2-7; the table's D call TRBD1 went unverified against the DNA. TRBV21-1 is recorded as a pseudogene. This CDR3 has 15 residues. The chain's CDR3 is CASSKTRTGFDEQYF. The DNA for the CDR3 is TGTGCCAGCAGCAAAACAAGGACAGGGTTCGACGAGCAGTACTTC.

V and J are TRBV20-1 and TRBJ2-7; 8 positions agree with TRBD2. J gave up 2 bases and V 6 bases, and 3 bases lay outside the gene matches. CDR1 is DFQATT and CDR2 is SNEGSKA in the germline V gene (reference sequence). CDR3 length: 12 residues. CDR3 sequence (DNA): TGCAGTGCCAAACTAGCGGCCTACGAGCAGTACTTC. Its protein product is CSAKLAAYEQYF.

The chain couples TRBV20-1 to TRBJ1-2, with 7 bases matching TRBD1. This CDR3 is 15 amino acids long. The trim removed 6 bases at V and 0 bases at J, leaving 10 bases unmatched. Per the germline V gene, CDR1 is DFQATT and CDR2 is SNEGSKA (reference sequence). CDR3 protein: CSAVPTGTANYGYTF. DNA for the CDR3: TGCAGTGCGGTCCCGACAGGGACGGCTAACTATGGCTACACCTTC.